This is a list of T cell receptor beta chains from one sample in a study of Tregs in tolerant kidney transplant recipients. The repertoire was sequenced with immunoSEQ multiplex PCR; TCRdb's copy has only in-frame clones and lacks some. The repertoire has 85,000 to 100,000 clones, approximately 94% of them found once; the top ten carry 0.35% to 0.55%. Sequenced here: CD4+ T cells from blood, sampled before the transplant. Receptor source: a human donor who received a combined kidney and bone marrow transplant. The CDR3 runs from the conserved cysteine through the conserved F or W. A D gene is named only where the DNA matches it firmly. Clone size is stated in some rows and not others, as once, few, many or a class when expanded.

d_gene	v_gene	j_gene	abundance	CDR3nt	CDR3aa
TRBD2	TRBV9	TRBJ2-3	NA	TGTGCCAGCAGCCCATCGACTAGCGGGACGACAGATACGCAGTATTTT	CASSPSTSGTTDTQYF
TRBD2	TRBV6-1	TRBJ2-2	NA	TGTGCCAGCCGACCGGGGGGGGCCGGGGAGCTGTTTTTT	CASRPGGAGELFF
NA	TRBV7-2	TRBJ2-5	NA	TGTGCCAGCAGCTTAGCGAAGTGGGCAGTCCAAGAGACCCAGTACTTC	CASSLAKWAVQETQYF
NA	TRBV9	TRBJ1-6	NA	TGTGCCAGCACCGAACACGGGACTATCGATTCACCCCTCCACTTT	CASTEHGTIDSPLHF
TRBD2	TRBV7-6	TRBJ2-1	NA	TGTGCCAGCAGCCAACTAGCGGGATCCTACAATGAGCAGTTCTTC	CASSQLAGSYNEQFF
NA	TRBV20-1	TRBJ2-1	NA	TGCAGTGCTTATCAGGTCAATGAGCAGTTCTTC	CSAYQVNEQFF
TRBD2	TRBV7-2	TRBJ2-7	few	TGTGCCAGCAGCTTCCAATTAGCGGGGGAATCCTACGAGCAGTACTTC	CASSFQLAGESYEQYF
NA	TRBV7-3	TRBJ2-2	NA	TGTGCCAGCAGCCGGTTAGGGGGCACCGGGGAGCTGTTTTTT	CASSRLGGTGELFF
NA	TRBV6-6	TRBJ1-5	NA	TGTGCCAGCAGTTACTCGAGTTTAGCTCAGCCCCAGCATTTT	CASSYSSLAQPQHF
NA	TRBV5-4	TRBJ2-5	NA	TGTGCCAGCAGCCTCGAAGAGACCCAGTACTTC	CASSLEETQYF
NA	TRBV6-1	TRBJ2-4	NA	TGTGCCAGCAGTGACCTTAGCGGATCGGCCAAAAACATTCAGTACTTC	CASSDLSGSAKNIQYF
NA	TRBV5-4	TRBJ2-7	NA	TGTGCCAGCAGCTACGCTCAGGGCTACGAGCAGTACTTC	CASSYAQGYEQYF
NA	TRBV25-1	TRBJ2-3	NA	TGTGCCAGCAGTGCGAGGTCCTCGGGCACAGATACGCAGTATTTT	CASSARSSGTDTQYF
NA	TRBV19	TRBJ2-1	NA	TGTGCCAGTACCTCAGCGTACAATGAGCAGTTCTTC	CASTSAYNEQFF
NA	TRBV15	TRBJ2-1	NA	TGTGCCACCAGCGGCAGACTAGAAGGTGAGCAGTTCTTC	CATSGRLEGEQFF
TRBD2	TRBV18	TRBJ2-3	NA	TGTGCCAGCTCACCACCTAGCGGGAGAGGGGATACGCAGTATTTT	CASSPPSGRGDTQYF
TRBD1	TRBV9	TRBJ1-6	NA	TGTGCCAGCAGCCCTAGTTCAGGGGGAAAAAATTCCCCCCTCCACTTT	CASSPSSGGKNSPLHF
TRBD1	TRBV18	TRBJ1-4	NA	TGTGCCAGCTCACCCTTCCAGGGGGCGGATGAAAAACTGTTTTTT	CASSPFQGADEKLFF
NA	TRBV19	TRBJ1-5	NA	TGTGCCACTCAAAACGGTTTTTCCTATCAGCCCCAGCATTTT	CATQNGFSYQPQHF
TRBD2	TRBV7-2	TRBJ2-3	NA	TGTGCCAGCAGCTTCCGTGGAGCGGGGAGGACTAGCACAGATACGCAGTATTTT	CASSFRGAGRTSTDTQYF
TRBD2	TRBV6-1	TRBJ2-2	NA	TGTGCCAGCAGTGAAGCTTGGGGGAGGGCGATCACCGGGGAGCTGTTTTTT	CASSEAWGRAITGELFF
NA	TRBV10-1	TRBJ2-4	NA	TGCGCCAGCAGGGATTACAGGGTAGCCAAAAACATTCAGTACTTC	CASRDYRVAKNIQYF
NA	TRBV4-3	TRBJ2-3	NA	TGCGCCAGCAGCCAATTGAGTAACGCCCGCACAGATACGCAGTATTTT	CASSQLSNARTDTQYF
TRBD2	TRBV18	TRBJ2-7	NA	TGTGCCAGCTCATTCTCGGGGGGTCAAGAGCAGTACTTC	CASSFSGGQEQYF
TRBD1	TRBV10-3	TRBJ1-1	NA	TGTGCCATCAGTGAAGGCAGGGGGCCCGGGAGGACTGAAGCTTTCTTT	CAISEGRGPGRTEAFF
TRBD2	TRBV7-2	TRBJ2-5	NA	TGTGCCAGCAGAGTTCAGTTGGGGGGGGAGACCCAGTACTTC	CASRVQLGGETQYF
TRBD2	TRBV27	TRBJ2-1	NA	TGTGCCAGCAGTCCCAGCGGCGGGAGGCCCTACAATGAGCAGTTCTTC	CASSPSGGRPYNEQFF
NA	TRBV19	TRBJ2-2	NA	TGTGCCAGTAGCCAACTAGGGTCGGGCACCGGGGAGCTGTTTTTT	CASSQLGSGTGELFF
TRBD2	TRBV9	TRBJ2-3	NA	TGTGCCAGCAGCGCAACTAGCGCAGATACGCAGTATTTT	CASSATSADTQYF